Each of the 27 T cell receptor beta chains below was sequenced from the same sample in a study of OX40 agonist ivuxolimab in advanced cancers. The table came from immunoSEQ multiplex PCR; TCRdb's copy has only in-frame clones and leaves some out. The table has tens of thousands of clones, around 90% seen once; the top ten hold more than 0.85%. The sequenced sample was CD4+ or CD8+ T cells sorted from blood, obtained in a trial of the OX40 agonist ivuxolimab. These TCRs come from an adult with an advanced solid tumor such as melanoma, head and neck, liver or kidney cancer.

The chain couples TRBV6-1 to TRBJ1-1, with D uncertain. CDR1 and CDR2 (germline): MNHNS, SASEGT. CDR3 length: 12 residues. Between the trimmed V and J ends, which lost 1 base and 8 bases, there was a span of 8 bases. The CDR3 sequence is CASSEVPREAFF. The CDR3 DNA reads as TGTGCCAGCAGTGAAGTACCTAGAGAAGCTTTCTTT.

The V and J genes are TRBV11-2 and TRBJ2-5, with D tentatively TRBD2 (5 bases). The length of the CDR3 is 14 residues. Deletions cut 2 bases from V and 1 base from J, with 8 bases between. Germline values: CDR1 SGHAT, CDR2 FQNNGV. CDR3 bases: TGTGCCAGCAGCTTACTCGGGATCCAAGAGACCCAGTACTTC. This codes for CASSLLGIQETQYF.

The genes are TRBV5-5 and TRBJ2-3; 9 bases agree with TRBD2. Germline lookup yields CDR1 SGHKS and CDR2 YYEKEE (reference sequence). The CDR3 sequence is 17 residues long. J was trimmed by 7 bases and V by 0 bases; bases with no gene match: 12. The CDR3 here is CASSLGPGVAGEYTQYF. CDR3 nucleotide sequence: TGTGCCAGCAGCTTGGGCCCCGGGGTAGCGGGGGAGTATACGCAGTATTTT. Combining the CDR3 with reference TRBV5-5 and TRBJ2-3 gives the whole variable domain DAGVTQSPTHLIKTRGQQVTLRCSPISGHKSVSWYQQVLGQGPQFIFQYYEKEERGRGNFPDRFSARQFPNYSSELNVNALLLGDSALYLCASSLGPGVAGEYTQYFGPGTRLTVL.

V usage is TRBV11-2 and J usage is TRBJ2-1; the D is unclear. This CDR3 comprises 13 residues. Germline V lookup: CDR1 SGHAT, CDR2 FQNNGV. Trimming stripped 10 bases from V and 8 bases from J, with 18 bases between. The CDR3 loop is CATGDTRFDEQFF. As DNA, the CDR3 is TGTGCCACTGGGGATACGAGATTCGATGAGCAGTTCTTC.

Comment on this clone: The sample holds other DNA sequences that translate to the same CDR3. The rearrangement joins TRBV19 to TRBJ2-7; 11 bases map to TRBD1. CDR1 and CDR2 from the germline V gene are LNHDA and SQIVND (reference sequence). V trimming: 2 bases; J trimming: 5 bases; junction bases outside the gene matches: 5. The CDR3 totals 15 residues. Here the CDR3 reads CASSITGTGGNEQYF. CDR3 in DNA: TGTGCCAGTAGTATAACCGGGACAGGGGGTAACGAGCAGTACTTC.

This clone was seen just once. The chain has TRBV19 and TRBJ1-3; D is possibly TRBD1 (5 bases). The germline V gene has CDR1 LNHDA and CDR2 SQIVND (reference sequence). The CDR3 covers 15 residues. V gave up 5 bases and J gave up 1 base, with 12 bases separating them. CDR3 residues: CASSSTGGSGNTIYF. Written as DNA, the CDR3 is TGTGCCAGTAGTTCCACCGGGGGTTCTGGAAACACCATATATTTT.

The rearrangement links TRBV28 to TRBJ2-7; D is undetermined. CDR3 size: 11 residues. From germline, CDR1 is MDHEN and CDR2 SYDVKM. V was pared by 7 bases and J by 4 bases, with 8 bases between. For the CDR3, the DNA is TGTGCCAGCAAAACTTTTTACGAGCAGTACTTC. Protein product: CASKTFYEQYF.

The rearrangement uses TRBV19 and TRBJ2-5; D assignment may be TRBD1 or TRBD2 (5 bases each). This CDR3 spans 15 amino acids. Trimming left V 4 bases short and J 3 bases short, with 15 bases between. Germline CDR1 LNHDA, CDR2 SQIVND (reference sequence). The CDR3 nucleotides are TGTGCCAGTAGTACGGGGCTCTCTGGCAAAGAGACCCAGTACTTC. Its protein is CASSTGLSGKETQYF.

The gene calls are TRBV7-9 and TRBJ1-3; tentatively, D is TRBD1 (5 bases). Per the germline V gene, CDR1 is SEHNR and CDR2 is FQNEAQ (reference sequence). The V and J ends lost 1 base and 3 bases respectively, with 7 bases between them. The CDR3 has 14 amino acids. The CDR3 sequence: CASSLGGLGNTIYF. CDR3 sequence (DNA): TGTGCCAGCAGCTTAGGGGGACTTGGAAACACCATATATTTT.

The genes are TRBV9 and TRBJ2-5, with 7 bases fitting TRBD2. V lost 3 bases, J lost 4 bases, and 6 bases stayed unmatched. This CDR3 has 14 residues. Germline lookup yields CDR1 SGDLS and CDR2 YYNGEE. This CDR3 reads CASSGYGGRETQYF. The DNA for the CDR3 is TGTGCCAGCAGCGGCTACGGGGGGAGAGAGACCCAGTACTTC.

This clone was seen just once. This chain links TRBV18 with TRBJ2-1; no firm D call. Germline lookup yields CDR1 KGHSH and CDR2 LQKENI. Trimming left V 1 base short and J 2 bases short, with 15 bases between. This CDR3 has 17 amino acids. Here the CDR3 reads CASSPLAGDPTYNEQFF. The CDR3 coding sequence is TGTGCCAGCTCACCACTCGCAGGAGACCCGACCTACAATGAGCAGTTCTTC.

This chain joins TRBV7-6 and TRBJ2-1, with TRBD2 identical over 9 bases. The CDR3 has 16 amino acids. V dropped 1 base and J dropped 8; count of bases not matched to a gene: 9. CDR1 and CDR2 (germline): SGHVS, FNYEAQ. The CDR3 protein is CASSLGRRLAGHEQFF. The CDR3 DNA is TGTGCCAGCAGCTTAGGGCGACGGCTAGCGGGACATGAGCAGTTCTTC.

The genes are TRBV19 and TRBJ1-1; weak D call: TRBD1 (6 bases). Germline V gene sequence: CDR1 LNHDA, CDR2 SQIVND (reference sequence). This CDR3 spans 14 amino acids. V lost 5 bases, J lost 1 base, and 11 bases lay in between. The chain's CDR3 is CASSPLRGNTEAFF. The CDR3, as DNA: TGTGCCAGTAGTCCCCTCAGGGGGAACACTGAAGCTTTCTTT. Full variable domain (rest looked up from reference TRBV19 and TRBJ1-1): DGGITQSPKYLFRKEGQNVTLSCEQNLNHDAMYWYRQDPGQGLRLIYYSQIVNDFQKGDIAEGYSVSREKKESFPLTVTSAQKNPTAFYLCASSPLRGNTEAFFGQGTRLTVV.

The V call is TRBV6-1, the J call TRBJ1-5; D uncertain. The CDR3 is 15 amino acids. The germline gives CDR1 MNHNS, CDR2 SASEGT. The ends were cut back, 2 bases at V and 3 bases at J, with 11 bases in the middle. The chain's CDR3 is CASSERWSPNQPQHF. CDR3 nucleotide sequence: TGTGCCAGCAGTGAACGCTGGTCCCCCAATCAGCCCCAGCATTTT.

The chain recombines TRBV29-1 with TRBJ2-3; TRBD1 matches 9 bases. Germline loops: CDR1 SQVTM, CDR2 ANQGSEA. V trimming: 7 bases; J trimming: 8 bases; junction bases outside the gene matches: 16. The CDR3 covers 15 residues. CDR3 loop: CSAKQGAGPLGTQYF. CDR3 coding DNA: TGCAGCGCCAAACAGGGGGCCGGGCCCCTTGGTACGCAGTATTTT.

This chain joins TRBV28 and TRBJ1-3; D is ambiguous. V shed 3 bases and J shed 0 bases, with 9 bases lying between them. The V gene's germline CDR1 is MDHEN and CDR2 SYDVKM. This CDR3 is 15 amino acids long. Written as DNA, the CDR3 is TGTGCCAGCAGTTTTCACCCTACCTCTGGAAACACCATATATTTT. This translates into CASSFHPTSGNTIYF.

The chain uses TRBV15 and TRBJ1-5; D is undetermined. Germline CDR1 LNHNV, CDR2 YYDKDF (reference sequence). The CDR3 has 15 residues. Trimming shortened V by 3 bases and J by 0 bases, and 9 bases separated the two germline ends. The CDR3 DNA is TGTGCCACCAGCAGTGGTCAGTCTAGCAATCAGCCCCAGCATTTT. Protein product: CATSSGQSSNQPQHF.

The rearrangement uses TRBV19 and TRBJ2-1; 8 bases align to TRBD2. CDR1 and CDR2 from the germline V gene are LNHDA and SQIVND (reference sequence). Losses at the gene ends were 5 bases for V and 1 base for J; bases not matched to a gene: 4. The CDR3 is made up of 15 amino acids. Here the CDR3 reads CASSRSGASYNEQFF. CDR3 DNA sequence: TGTGCCAGTAGTCGTAGCGGGGCATCCTACAATGAGCAGTTCTTC.

CDR3 region: CASSYLGLGTEAFF. The DNA for the CDR3 is TGTGCCAGCAGTTACCTAGGTTTGGGGACTGAAGCTTTCTTT. J is TRBJ1-1 and V is TRBV6-5; D gene uncertain. V was pared by 2 bases and J by 5 bases, with 12 bases between. This CDR3 has 14 amino acids. CDR1 is MNHEY and CDR2 is SVGAGI in the germline V gene.

The chain combines TRBV28 with TRBJ2-1; the match to TRBD1 covers 9 bases. V shed 3 bases, J shed 9 bases, and the junction held 6 bases outside the gene matches. The germline CDR1 and CDR2 sequences are MDHEN and SYDVKM. The CDR3 consists of 14 residues. The chain's CDR3 is CASSLWDREVEQFF. CDR3 sequence (DNA): TGTGCCAGCAGTTTGTGGGACAGGGAGGTTGAGCAGTTCTTC.

The chain is built from TRBV19 and TRBJ2-5; D is ambiguous. The germline V gene has CDR1 LNHDA and CDR2 SQIVND (reference sequence). The CDR3 length is 13 residues. V dropped 2 bases and J dropped 5 bases, with 9 bases sitting between them. For the CDR3, the DNA is TGTGCCAGTAGTATACAGGTTCGGGAGACCCAGTACTTC. Its protein product is CASSIQVRETQYF.

The chain employs TRBV2 and TRBJ1-2, with unresolved D. The V gene lost 4 bases and the J gene lost 7 bases, with 13 bases spanning the gap. In germline, CDR1 is SNHLY, CDR2 FYNNEI. CDR3 length: 13 amino acids. The CDR3 DNA follows: TGTGCCAGCAGTGCCTATCAATCGAGTGGCTACACCTTC. This codes for CASSAYQSSGYTF.

This chain uses TRBV5-1 with TRBJ2-7, with a weak D call TRBD2 (5 bases). CDR1 is SGHRS and CDR2 is YFSETQ in the germline V gene. The CDR3 is 13 amino acids. Between the trimmed V and J ends, which lost 1 base and 5 bases, there was a span of 10 bases. The CDR3 loop is CASSLSSGNEQYF. CDR3 in DNA: TGCGCCAGCAGCTTGAGTTCCGGGAACGAGCAGTACTTC.

The chain has TRBV7-9 and TRBJ1-5; perhaps TRBD1 as D (5 bases). CDR3 length equals 13 residues. The V and J ends lost 4 bases and 5 bases respectively, with 9 bases between them. Germline V CDR1 and CDR2: SEHNR, FQNEAQ (reference sequence). The CDR3 reads CASSSDRYQPQHF. Written as DNA, the CDR3 is TGTGCCAGCAGCTCAGACAGATATCAGCCCCAGCATTTT. The variable domain in full, completed from reference TRBV7-9 and TRBJ1-5, reads DTGVSQNPRHKITKRGQNVTFRCDPISEHNRLYWYRQTLGQGPEFLTYFQNEAQLEKSRLLSDRFSAERPKGSFSTLEIQRTEQGDSAMYLCASSSDRYQPQHFGDGTRLSIL.

This chain connects TRBV27 to TRBJ2-7; 10 bases match TRBD2. V lost 7 bases to trimming and J lost 0 bases; unmatched junction nucleotides: 9. Germline V gene sequence: CDR1 MNHEY, CDR2 SMNVEV (reference sequence). The CDR3 contains 16 residues. This CDR3 is CASTSLTSGNSYEQYF. The CDR3, as DNA: TGTGCCAGCACCTCCCTCACTAGCGGGAACTCCTACGAGCAGTACTTC.

This clone was counted once. The chain joins TRBV9 to TRBJ1-3; 10 positions agree with TRBD1. Trimming took 2 bases from V and 4 from J; bases not matched to a gene: 0. The CDR3 covers 14 residues. Germline V CDR1 and CDR2: SGDLS, YYNGEE. This chain's CDR3 is CASSVGQGGNTIYF. CDR3 DNA: TGTGCCAGCAGCGTGGGACAGGGGGGAAACACCATATATTTT.

This clone was picked up a small number of times. The V and J genes are TRBV28 and TRBJ1-2; perhaps TRBD1 as D (5 bases). Trimming removed 1 base at V and 4 bases at J, with 7 bases between. Per germline, CDR1 MDHEN and CDR2 SYDVKM. The CDR3 contains 13 residues. CDR3 loop: CASSLYRTYGYTF. CDR3 nucleotides: TGTGCCAGCAGTTTATACAGGACCTATGGCTACACCTTC.